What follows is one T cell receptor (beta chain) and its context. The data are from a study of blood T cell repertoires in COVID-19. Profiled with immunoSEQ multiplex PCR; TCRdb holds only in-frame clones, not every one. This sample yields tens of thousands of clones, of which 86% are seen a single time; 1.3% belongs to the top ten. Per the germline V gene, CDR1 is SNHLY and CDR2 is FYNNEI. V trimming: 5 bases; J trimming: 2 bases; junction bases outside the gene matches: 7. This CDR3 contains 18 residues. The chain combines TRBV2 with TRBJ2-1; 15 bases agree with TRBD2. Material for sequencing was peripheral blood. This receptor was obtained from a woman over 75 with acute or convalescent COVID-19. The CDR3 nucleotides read TGTGCCAGCAGTCCTGGGACTAGCGGGGGGCCCCCCTACAATGAGCAGTTCTTC. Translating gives CASSPGTSGGPPYNEQFF.